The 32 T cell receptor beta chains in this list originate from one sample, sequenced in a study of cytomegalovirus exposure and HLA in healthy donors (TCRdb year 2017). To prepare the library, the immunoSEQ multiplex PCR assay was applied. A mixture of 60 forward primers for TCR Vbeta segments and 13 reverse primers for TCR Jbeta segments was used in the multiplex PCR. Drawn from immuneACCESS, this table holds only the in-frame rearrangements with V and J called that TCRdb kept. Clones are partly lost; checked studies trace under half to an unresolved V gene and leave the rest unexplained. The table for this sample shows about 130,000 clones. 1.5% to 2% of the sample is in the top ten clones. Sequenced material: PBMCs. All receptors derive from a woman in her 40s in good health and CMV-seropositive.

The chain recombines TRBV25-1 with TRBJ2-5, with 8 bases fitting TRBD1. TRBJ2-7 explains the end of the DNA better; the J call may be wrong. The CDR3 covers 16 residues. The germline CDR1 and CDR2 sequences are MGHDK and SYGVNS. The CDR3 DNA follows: TGTGCCAGCAGTATATCGGGGCAGGGGGCGACCTACGAGCAGTACTTC. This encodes CASSISGQGATYEQYF.

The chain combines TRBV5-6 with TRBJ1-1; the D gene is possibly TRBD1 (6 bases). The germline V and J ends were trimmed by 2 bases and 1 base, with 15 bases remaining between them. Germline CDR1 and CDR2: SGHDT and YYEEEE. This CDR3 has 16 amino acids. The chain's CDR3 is CASSLFRTVSNTEAFF. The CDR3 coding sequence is TGTGCCAGCAGCTTATTCCGGACAGTGTCGAACACTGAAGCTTTCTTT.

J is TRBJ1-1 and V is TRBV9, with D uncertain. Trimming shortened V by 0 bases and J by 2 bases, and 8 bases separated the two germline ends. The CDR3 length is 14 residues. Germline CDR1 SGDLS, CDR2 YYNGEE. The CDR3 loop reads CASSVGALNTEAFF. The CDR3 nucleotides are TGTGCCAGCAGCGTAGGGGCATTAAACACTGAAGCTTTCTTT.

The CDR3 sequence is CASSPSGSSYNEQFF. The CDR3, as DNA: TGTGCCAGTAGTCCAAGCGGGAGCTCCTACAATGAGCAGTTCTTC. The genes are TRBV19 and TRBJ2-1; 8 nucleotides line up with TRBD2. Germline V CDR1 and CDR2: LNHDA, SQIVND (reference sequence). This CDR3 spans 15 amino acids. J lost 0 bases, V lost 5 bases, and 3 bases had no gene match.

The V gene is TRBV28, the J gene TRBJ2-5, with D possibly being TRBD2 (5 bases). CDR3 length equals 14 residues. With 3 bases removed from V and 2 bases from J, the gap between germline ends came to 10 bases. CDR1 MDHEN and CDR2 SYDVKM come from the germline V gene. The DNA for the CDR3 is TGTGCCAGCAGTTTGTCGAGGGCTCAAGAGACCCAGTACTTC. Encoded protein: CASSLSRAQETQYF.

The CDR3 loop is CASSGGGHTQYF. CDR3 coding DNA: TGTGCCAGCAGCGGAGGAGGGCATACGCAGTATTTT. The rearrangement uses TRBV9 and TRBJ2-3; the D gene is possibly TRBD2 (6 bases). Germline values: CDR1 SGDLS, CDR2 YYNGEE. This CDR3 is built from 12 residues. The V end was cut by 3 bases, the J end by 7 bases, with 9 bases between.

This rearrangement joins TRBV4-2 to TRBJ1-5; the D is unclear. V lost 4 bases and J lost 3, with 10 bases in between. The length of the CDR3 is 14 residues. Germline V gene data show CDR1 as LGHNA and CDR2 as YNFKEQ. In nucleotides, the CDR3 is TGTGCCAGCAGCCCGACCGGGGTCAATCAGCCCCAGCATTTT. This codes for CASSPTGVNQPQHF.

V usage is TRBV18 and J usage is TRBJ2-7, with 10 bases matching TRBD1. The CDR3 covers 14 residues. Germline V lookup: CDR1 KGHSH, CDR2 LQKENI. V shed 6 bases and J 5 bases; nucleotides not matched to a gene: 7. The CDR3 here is CASSAGQGFDEQYF. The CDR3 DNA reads TGTGCCAGCTCGGCGGGACAGGGGTTCGACGAGCAGTACTTC.

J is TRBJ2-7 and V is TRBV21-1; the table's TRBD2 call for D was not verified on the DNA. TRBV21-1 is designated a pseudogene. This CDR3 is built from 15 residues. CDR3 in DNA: TGTGCCAGCAGCCCTGAACCGGGGGTCTCCTACGAGCAGTACTTC. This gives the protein CASSPEPGVSYEQYF.

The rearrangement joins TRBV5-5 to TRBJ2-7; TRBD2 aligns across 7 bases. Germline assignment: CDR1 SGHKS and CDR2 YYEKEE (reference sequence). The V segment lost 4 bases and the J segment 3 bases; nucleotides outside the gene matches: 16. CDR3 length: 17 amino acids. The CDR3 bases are TGTGCCAGCAGCCCCCGTGGGGGGGGATTGTTTAACTACGAGCAGTACTTC. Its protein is CASSPRGGGLFNYEQYF.

Here the CDR3 DNA reads TGTGCCAGTAGTCGACAGGGGGAAGCTTTCTTT. It yields the protein CASSRQGEAFF. The chain carries TRBV19 and TRBJ1-1; 8 bases are shared with TRBD1. The J segment lost 8 bases and the V segment lost 5 bases, leaving 1 base of the junction unmatched. This CDR3 region has 11 residues. Germline values: CDR1 LNHDA, CDR2 SQIVND (reference sequence). Filled out from reference TRBV19 and TRBJ1-1, the complete variable domain reads DGGITQSPKYLFRKEGQNVTLSCEQNLNHDAMYWYRQDPGQGLRLIYYSQIVNDFQKGDIAEGYSVSREKKESFPLTVTSAQKNPTAFYLCASSRQGEAFFGQGTRLTVV.

For the CDR3, the DNA is TGTGCCAGCAGACAATTTCGGCCGCCTGGACTAGTTTTAAATGAGCAGTTCTTC. Protein: CASRQFRPPGLVLNEQFF. V gene TRBV6-8 combines with J gene TRBJ2-1, with 7 bases that match TRBD2. The trim removed 6 bases at V and 7 bases at J, leaving 21 bases unmatched. This CDR3 region has 18 residues. Germline assignment: CDR1 MNHGY and CDR2 SAAAGT.

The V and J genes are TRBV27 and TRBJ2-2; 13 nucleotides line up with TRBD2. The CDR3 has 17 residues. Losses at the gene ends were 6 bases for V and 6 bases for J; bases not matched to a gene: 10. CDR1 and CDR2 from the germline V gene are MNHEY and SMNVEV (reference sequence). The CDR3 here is CASSFPGLAGDAGELFF. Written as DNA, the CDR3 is TGTGCCAGCAGCTTCCCCGGACTAGCGGGAGATGCCGGGGAGCTGTTTTTT.

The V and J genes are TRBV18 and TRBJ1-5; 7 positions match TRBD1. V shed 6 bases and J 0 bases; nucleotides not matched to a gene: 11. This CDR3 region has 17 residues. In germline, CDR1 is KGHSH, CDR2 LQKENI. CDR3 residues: CASSLGQAPYSNQPQHF. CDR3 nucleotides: TGTGCCAGCTCGCTTGGACAGGCCCCCTATAGCAATCAGCCCCAGCATTTT.

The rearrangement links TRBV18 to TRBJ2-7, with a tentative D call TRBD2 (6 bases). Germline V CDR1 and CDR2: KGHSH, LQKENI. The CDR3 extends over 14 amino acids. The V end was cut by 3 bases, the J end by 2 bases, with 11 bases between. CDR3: CASSPTRDTYEQYF. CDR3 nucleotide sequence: TGTGCCAGCTCACCGACTAGAGATACCTACGAGCAGTACTTC.

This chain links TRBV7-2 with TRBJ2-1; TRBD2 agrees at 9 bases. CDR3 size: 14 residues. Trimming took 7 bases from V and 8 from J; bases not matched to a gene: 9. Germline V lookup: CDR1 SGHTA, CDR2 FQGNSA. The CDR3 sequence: CASKKAGGFDEQFF. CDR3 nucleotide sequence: TGTGCCAGCAAGAAAGCGGGAGGTTTCGATGAGCAGTTCTTC.

The CDR3 reads CASSLTTDGYTF. CDR3 DNA sequence: TGTGCCAGCAGTTTAACAACCGATGGCTACACCTTC. V usage is TRBV28 and J usage is TRBJ1-2; D is undetermined. Germline V CDR1 and CDR2: MDHEN, SYDVKM. This CDR3 comprises 12 residues. V lost 2 bases, J lost 6 bases, and 7 bases lay in between.

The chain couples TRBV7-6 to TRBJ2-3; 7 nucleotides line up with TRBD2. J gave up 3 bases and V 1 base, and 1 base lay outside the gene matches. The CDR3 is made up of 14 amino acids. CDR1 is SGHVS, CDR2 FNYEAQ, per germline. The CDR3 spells CASSLEGGTDTQYF. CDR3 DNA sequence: TGTGCCAGCAGCTTAGAGGGAGGGACAGATACGCAGTATTTT. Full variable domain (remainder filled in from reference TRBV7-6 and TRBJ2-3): GAGVSQSPRYKVTKRGQDVALRCDPISGHVSLYWYRQALGQGPEFLTYFNYEAQQDKSGLPNDRFSAERPEGSISTLTIQRTEQRDSAMYRCASSLEGGTDTQYFGPGTRLTVL.

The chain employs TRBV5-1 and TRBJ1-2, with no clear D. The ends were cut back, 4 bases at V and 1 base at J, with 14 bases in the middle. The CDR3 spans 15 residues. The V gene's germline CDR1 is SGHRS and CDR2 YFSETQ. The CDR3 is CASSPWSAGNYGYTF. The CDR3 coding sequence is TGCGCCAGCAGCCCGTGGTCTGCCGGTAACTATGGCTACACCTTC.

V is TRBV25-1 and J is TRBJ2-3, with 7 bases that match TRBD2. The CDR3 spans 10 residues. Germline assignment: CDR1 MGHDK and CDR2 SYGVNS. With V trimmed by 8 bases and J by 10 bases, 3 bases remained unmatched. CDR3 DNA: TGTGCCAGCTCGGGGGGTGCGCAGTATTTT. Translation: CASSGGAQYF.

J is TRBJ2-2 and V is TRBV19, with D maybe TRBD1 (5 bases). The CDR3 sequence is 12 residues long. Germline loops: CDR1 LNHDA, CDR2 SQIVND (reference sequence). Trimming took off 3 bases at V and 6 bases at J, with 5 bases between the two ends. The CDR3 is CASSIRAGELFF. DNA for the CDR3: TGTGCCAGTAGTATCAGGGCCGGGGAGCTGTTTTTT. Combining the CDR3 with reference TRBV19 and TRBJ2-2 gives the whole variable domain DGGITQSPKYLFRKEGQNVTLSCEQNLNHDAMYWYRQDPGQGLRLIYYSQIVNDFQKGDIAEGYSVSREKKESFPLTVTSAQKNPTAFYLCASSIRAGELFFGEGSRLTVL.

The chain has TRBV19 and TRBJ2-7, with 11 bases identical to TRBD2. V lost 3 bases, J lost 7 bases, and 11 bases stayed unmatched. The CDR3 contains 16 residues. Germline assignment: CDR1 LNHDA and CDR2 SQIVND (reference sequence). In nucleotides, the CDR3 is TGTGCCAGTAGTATTCAGGGGACTAGCGGTCTCCGGGAGCAGTACTTC. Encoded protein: CASSIQGTSGLREQYF.

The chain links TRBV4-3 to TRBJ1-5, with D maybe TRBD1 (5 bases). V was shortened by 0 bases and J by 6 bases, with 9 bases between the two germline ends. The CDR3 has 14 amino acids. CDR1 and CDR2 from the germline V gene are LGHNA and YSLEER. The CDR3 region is CASSQDQGRQPQHF. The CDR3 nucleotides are TGCGCCAGCAGCCAAGATCAGGGTCGTCAGCCCCAGCATTTT.

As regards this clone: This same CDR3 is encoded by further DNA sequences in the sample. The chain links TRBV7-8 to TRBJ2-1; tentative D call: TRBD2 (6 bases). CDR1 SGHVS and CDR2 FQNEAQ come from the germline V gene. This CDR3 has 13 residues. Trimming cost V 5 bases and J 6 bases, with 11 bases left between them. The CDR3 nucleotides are TGTGCCAGCAGCCTCGGGACTTCCAATGAGCAGTTCTTC. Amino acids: CASSLGTSNEQFF.

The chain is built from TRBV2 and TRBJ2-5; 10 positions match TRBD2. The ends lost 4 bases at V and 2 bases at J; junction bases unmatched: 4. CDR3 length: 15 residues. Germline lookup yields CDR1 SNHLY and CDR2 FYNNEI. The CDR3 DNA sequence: TGTGCCAGCAGTGTTCTAGCGGGAGTTCAAGAGACCCAGTACTTC. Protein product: CASSVLAGVQETQYF.

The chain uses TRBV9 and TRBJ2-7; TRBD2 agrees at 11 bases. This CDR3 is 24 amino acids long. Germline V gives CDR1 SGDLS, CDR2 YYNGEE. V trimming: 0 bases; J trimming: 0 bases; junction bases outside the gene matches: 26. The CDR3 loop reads CASSVEAAGPGAMGLAASSYEQYF. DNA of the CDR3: TGTGCCAGCAGCGTAGAGGCGGCGGGGCCAGGGGCGATGGGACTAGCGGCGAGCTCCTACGAGCAGTACTTC.

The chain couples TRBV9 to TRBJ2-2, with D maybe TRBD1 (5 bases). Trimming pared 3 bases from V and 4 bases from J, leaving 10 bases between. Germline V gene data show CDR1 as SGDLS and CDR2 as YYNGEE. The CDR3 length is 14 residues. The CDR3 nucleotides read TGTGCCAGCAGCGCCTCCAGGGTCACCGGGGAGCTGTTTTTT. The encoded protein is CASSASRVTGELFF.

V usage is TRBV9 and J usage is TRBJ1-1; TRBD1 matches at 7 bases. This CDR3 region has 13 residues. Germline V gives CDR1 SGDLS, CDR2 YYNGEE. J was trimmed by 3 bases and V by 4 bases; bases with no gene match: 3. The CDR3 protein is CASSSTGDTEAFF. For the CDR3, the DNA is TGTGCCAGCAGCTCCACAGGGGACACTGAAGCTTTCTTT.

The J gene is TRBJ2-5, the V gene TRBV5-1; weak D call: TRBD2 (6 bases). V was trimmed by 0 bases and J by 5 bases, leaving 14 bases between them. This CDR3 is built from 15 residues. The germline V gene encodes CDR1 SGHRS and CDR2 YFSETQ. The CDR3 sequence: CASSLGLVGPETQYF. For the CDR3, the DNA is TGCGCCAGCAGCTTGGGACTAGTGGGTCCGGAGACCCAGTACTTC.

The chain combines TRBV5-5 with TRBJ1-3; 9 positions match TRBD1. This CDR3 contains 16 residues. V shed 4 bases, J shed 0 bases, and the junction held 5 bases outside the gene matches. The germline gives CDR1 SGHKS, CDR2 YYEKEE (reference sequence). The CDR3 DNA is TGTGCCAGCAGCCCGGGACAGGGATCCTCTGGAAACACCATATATTTT. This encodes CASSPGQGSSGNTIYF.

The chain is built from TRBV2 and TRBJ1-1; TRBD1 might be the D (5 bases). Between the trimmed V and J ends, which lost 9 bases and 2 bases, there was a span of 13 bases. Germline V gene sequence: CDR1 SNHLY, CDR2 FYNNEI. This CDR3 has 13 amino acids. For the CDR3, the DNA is TGTGCCAGGTCACGGGGGTTAAACACTGAAGCTTTCTTT. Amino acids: CARSRGLNTEAFF. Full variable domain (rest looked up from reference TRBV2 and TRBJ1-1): EPEVTQTPSHQVTQMGQEVILRCVPISNHLYFYWYRQILGQKVEFLVSFYNNEISEKSEIFDDQFSVERPDGSNFTLKIRSTKLEDSAMYFCARSRGLNTEAFFGQGTRLTVV.

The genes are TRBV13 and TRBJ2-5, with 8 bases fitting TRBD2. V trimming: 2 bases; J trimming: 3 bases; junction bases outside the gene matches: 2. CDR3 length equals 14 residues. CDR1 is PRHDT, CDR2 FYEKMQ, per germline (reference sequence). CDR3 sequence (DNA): TGTGCCAGCAGCTTACCGGGAGGGGAAGAGACCCAGTACTTC. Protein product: CASSLPGGEETQYF. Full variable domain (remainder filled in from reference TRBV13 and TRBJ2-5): AAGVIQSPRHLIKEKRETATLKCYPIPRHDTVYWYQQGPGQDPQFLISFYEKMQSDKGSIPDRFSAQQFSDYHSELNMSSLELGDSALYFCASSLPGGEETQYFGPGTRLLVL.